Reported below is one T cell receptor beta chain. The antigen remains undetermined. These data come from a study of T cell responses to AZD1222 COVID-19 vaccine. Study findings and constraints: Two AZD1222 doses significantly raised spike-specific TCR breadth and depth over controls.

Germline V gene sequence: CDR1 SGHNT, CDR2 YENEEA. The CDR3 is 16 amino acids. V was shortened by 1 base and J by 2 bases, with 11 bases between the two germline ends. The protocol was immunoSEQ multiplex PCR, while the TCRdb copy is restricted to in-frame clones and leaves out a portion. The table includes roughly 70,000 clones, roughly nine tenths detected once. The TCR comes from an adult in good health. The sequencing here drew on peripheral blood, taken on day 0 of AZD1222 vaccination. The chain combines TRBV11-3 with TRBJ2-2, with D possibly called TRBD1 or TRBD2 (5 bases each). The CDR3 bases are TGTGCCAGCAGCTTAGCCGGGACGCTCAACACCGGGGAGCTGTTTTTT. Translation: CASSLAGTLNTGELFF. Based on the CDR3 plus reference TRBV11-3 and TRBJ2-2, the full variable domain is EAGVVQSPRYKIIEKKQPVAFWCNPISGHNTLYWYLQNLGQGPELLIRYENEEAVDDSQLPKDRFSAERLKGVDSTLKIQPAELGDSAVYLCASSLAGTLNTGELFFGEGSRLTVL.